The sequence of this TCR beta chain was determined in a study of shared clonotypes between healthy human individuals. Trimming at V came to 4 bases and at J to 3 bases, leaving 9 bases not matched to a gene. The CDR3 covers 17 residues. Looked up from germline, CDR1 is LGHNA and CDR2 is YSLEER. As processed by the authors: Junction-only sequences without quality scores came from ImmunoSEQ, so filtering differed. TCRdb keeps only in-frame clones here, not all; method: immunoSEQ multiplex PCR. V, J and clone size were drawn from that table, and D and trimming were deduced from the DNA. The sample shows 1,400,000 or so clones, approximately 98.5% of them seen only once.

The chain has TRBV4-3 and TRBJ2-3, with 11 bases that match TRBD2. The sample consisted of naive CD4+ T cells sorted from blood. The subset here: CD45RA+ positively selected. The TCR was taken from a man aged 25 to 40 in good health. The CDR3 is CASSRKPGLAVTDTQYF. The CDR3 coding sequence is TGCGCCAGCAGCCGGAAACCGGGACTAGCGGTAACAGATACGCAGTATTTT.